This T cell receptor beta chain derives from a study of human T cells and chemical hapten exposure. About the research overall: Alopecia areata, totalis and universalis patients, mostly female, were included.

Germline V gene sequence: CDR1 SGHTA, CDR2 FQGNSA. The trim removed 1 base at V and 3 bases at J, leaving 7 bases unmatched. There are 16 residues in the CDR3. Time point described: patch test 2, 6 weeks after DPC sensitization. Treatment denoted: therapeutic diphenylcyclopropenone sensitization with weekly scalp DPC. MiXCR, applied by TCRdb to the RACE reads, yields one record per CDR3 protein. The sample shows about 140,000 distinct CDR3 sequences, 12% of them seen only once. The rearrangement joins TRBV7-2 to TRBJ2-7; 9 nucleotides align to TRBD1. This TCR derives from a woman aged 50 to 65 with alopecia areata. Some clones in this sample may be carry-over from other donors' samples. This sample comprised whole blood, obtained in connection with sensitization to the hapten diphenylcyclopropenone (DPC). This CDR3 is CASSLGVPTGGYEQYF. The CDR3 region has the DNA TGTGCCAGCAGCTTAGGCGTCCCGACAGGGGGCTACGAGCAGTACTTC.